This TCR beta chain was sequenced for a study of T cell responses to AZD1222 COVID-19 vaccine. General study points: Repertoires were collected only later (after the peak T cell response had occurred). Following two doses of AZD1222, Spike-specific TCR breadth and depth rose.

The CDR3 loop spans 11 amino acids. V lost 2 bases and J lost 11, with 10 bases in between. CDR1 is MNHEY, CDR2 SVGAGI, per germline. In the case of this clone: Its antigen is currently unknown.

Repertoires were generated with immunoSEQ multiplex PCR, while TCRdb's copy carries only in-frame clones and drops some. The data contain 100,000 to 140,000 clones, around 90% of them singletons. Specimen: peripheral blood, collected 28 days after the second AZD1222 dose. The TCR originated in an adult who received the AZD1222 COVID-19 vaccine. V usage is TRBV6-5 and J usage is TRBJ2-7; D is unclear. In DNA form, the CDR3 reads TGTGCCAGCAGTTACCTCAGTGTGGAGTACTTC. It yields the protein CASSYLSVEYF.